This section outlines one T cell receptor (beta chain) sequence together with its context. What it binds is unknown. Just one base apart from a much larger clone, this may be a read error. The sample originates from a study of regulatory T cells in long-lasting Graves disease. About the research overall: Duration of antithyroid drug therapy among newly diagnosed Graves' patients was under 3 months. Study-wide findings and caveats: When disease was persistent, TRBV28, TRBJ1-2 and TRBJ2-5 were the favored segments.

CDR3-region Arm-PCR and iRepertoire HTBI primers produced the TCR beta libraries. One entry per CDR3 protein results from TCRdb running MiXCR on the multiplex PCR reads. The sample lists more than 400,000 distinct CDR3 sequences, around 15% occurring once. Sample time point: newly diagnosed GD, antithyroid drugs for less than 3 months. Isolated PBMC RNA provided the starting material for the TCR library. An endocrinology department in Xi'an, China, recruited the patients. The CDR3 totals 13 residues. Germline CDR1 reads MDHEN; CDR2 reads SYDVKM. The same sample was also used in a study of T cells in Graves' hyperthyroidism and ophthalmopathy. This second report adds: Based on clinical symptoms, serum thyroxine and TRAb, thyroid ultrasound and orbital computed tomography, diagnoses were reached.

The specimen comprised peripheral blood mononuclear cells (PBMCs), sampled at new diagnosis, from a patient treated with antithyroid drugs. This chain connects TRBV28 to TRBJ2-2, with TRBD2 as a possible D gene (6 bases). The clonotype comes from a woman in her 30s with Graves disease. The CDR3 protein is CASNILRTGGLFF. For the CDR3, the DNA is TGTGCCAGCAATATACTAAGGACCGGGGGGCTGTTTTTT.